A selection of T cell receptor beta chains follows, all from one sample in a study of blood T cells in healthy people across ages. TCRdb passed the 5' RACE reads through MiXCR, listing each CDR3 protein once. The data hold hundreds of thousands of distinct CDR3 sequences, with about 61% observed a single time. Sample: blood. Every receptor here comes from a man aged 35-49 years in good health. CDR3s include the opening cysteine and the closing phenylalanine or tryptophan. A D gene is named only where the DNA matches it firmly. Size is omitted from some rows. Given values are once, few, many or a class for expanded clones.

>TRBV25-1|.|.|16|TRBJ2-7
CASSDGWGSPTYEQYF
TGTGCCAGCAGTGATGGATGGGGATCCCCTACCTACGAGCAGTACTTC
>TRBV6-6|TRBD2|.|15|TRBJ2-7
CASRQRLAGDYEQYF
TGTGCCAGCAGACAGAGACTAGCGGGGGACTACGAGCAGTACTTC
>TRBV5-6|.|.|14|TRBJ2-5
CASSVLYSGETQYF
TGTGCCAGCAGCGTGCTTTATAGTGGGGAGACCCAGTACTTC
>TRBV12-3/TRBV12-4|.|.|16|TRBJ1-5
CASSLIGPRRDQPQHF
TGTGCCAGCAGTTTAATCGGGCCCCGTCGGGATCAGCCCCAGCATTTT
>TRBV27|.|.|14|TRBJ1-1
CASSWQGMNTEAFF
TGTGCCAGCAGTTGGCAGGGGATGAACACTGAAGCTTTCTTT
>TRBV29-1|TRBD1|once|16|TRBJ1-3
CSVNSGQGVPGNTIYF
TGCAGCGTCAATTCGGGACAGGGGGTCCCTGGAAACACCATATATTTT
>TRBV12-3/TRBV12-4|.|.|15|TRBJ2-1
CASSFSSVSYNEQFF
TGTGCCAGCAGTTTTTCTAGCGTATCCTACAATGAGCAGTTCTTC
>TRBV27|TRBD2|.|15|TRBJ2-3
CASSFSGKSTDTQYF
TGCGCCAGCAGTTTTAGCGGGAAGAGCACAGATACGCAGTATTTT
>TRBV5-8|TRBD2|.|16|TRBJ2-1
CASSLAVVAGGFEQFF
TGTGCCAGCAGCTTGGCTGTAGTAGCGGGGGGCTTTGAGCAGTTCTTC
>TRBV9|.|.|18|TRBJ1-5
CASSVGPGAAAGNQPQHF
TGTGCCAGCAGCGTAGGCCCGGGGGCCGCCGCGGGTAATCAGCCCCAGCATTTT
>TRBV6-5|.|.|15|TRBJ2-5
CASSSPDTAVETQYF
TGTGCCAGCAGCTCCCCGGACACGGCTGTAGAGACCCAGTACTTC
>TRBV29-1|TRBD2|few|15|TRBJ2-1
CSVGQSSGGTIEQFF
TGCAGCGTTGGCCAGAGCTCGGGGGGAACAATTGAGCAGTTCTTC
>TRBV27|TRBD1|.|14|TRBJ2-7
CASSQTGPAYEQYF
TGTGCCAGCAGCCAGACAGGGCCAGCCTACGAGCAGTACTTC
>TRBV28|TRBD2|.|15|TRBJ2-7
CASSLTSVGSYEQYF
TGTGCCAGCAGTCTTACTAGCGTCGGCTCCTACGAGCAGTACTTC
>TRBV11-3|.|.|15|TRBJ2-1
CASSLRGAVPNEQFF
TGTGCCAGCAGCTTACGGGGCGCGGTTCCCAATGAGCAGTTCTTC
>TRBV7-3|.|.|14|TRBJ1-2
CASSLKTSPYGYTF
TGTGCCAGCAGCTTAAAGACCAGTCCCTATGGCTACACCTTC
>TRBV18|.|.|14|TRBJ2-4
CASSPQTGRDIQYF
TGTGCCAGCTCACCACAGACAGGCAGGGACATTCAGTACTTC
>TRBV5-1|.|once|15|TRBJ1-2
CASSPRVEANYGYTF
TGCGCCAGCAGCCCTCGGGTGGAGGCTAACTATGGCTACACCTTC
>TRBV12-5|.|many|13|TRBJ2-3
CASGGQNTDTQYF
TGTGCTAGTGGAGGACAGAACACAGATACGCAGTATTTT
>TRBV4-1|TRBD1|many|16|TRBJ2-7
CASSQEDTGGQYEQYF
TGCGCCAGCAGCCAAGAGGACACAGGGGGCCAGTACGAGCAGTACTTC
>TRBV7-6|.|.|13|TRBJ2-7
CASTGGVSYEQYF
TGTGCCAGCACCGGGGGCGTTTCCTACGAGCAGTACTTC
>TRBV7-2|TRBD2|.|16|TRBJ2-5
CASSSSPGLAYGTQYF
TGTGCCAGCAGCTCCAGCCCGGGACTAGCGTATGGGACCCAGTACTTC
>TRBV6-6|.|few|12|TRBJ1-5
CAIRHPNRPQHF
TGTGCCATACGGCACCCCAATCGGCCCCAGCATTTT
>TRBV7-9|.|.|14|TRBJ2-3
CASSFDSYTDTQYF
TGTGCCAGCAGTTTCGATTCTTACACAGATACGCAGTATTTT
>TRBV4-3|TRBD2|.|16|TRBJ2-1
CASSQDWTSGGNEQFF
TGCGCCAGCAGCCAAGATTGGACTAGCGGGGGAAATGAGCAGTTCTTC
>TRBV7-8|.|.|17|TRBJ2-3
CASSLWRRGRLTDTQYF
TGTGCCAGCAGCTTGTGGCGACGGGGAAGGTTAACAGATACGCAGTATTTT
>TRBV7-3|.|.|18|TRBJ2-6
CASSHRERLYSGADVLTF
TGTGCCAGCAGCCACCGCGAGAGACTCTACTCTGGGGCCGACGTCCTGACTTTC
>TRBV20-1|TRBD1|.|13|TRBJ2-7
CSARARTGYEQYF
TGCAGTGCTAGAGCTCGGACAGGCTACGAGCAGTACTTC
>TRBV4-1|TRBD2|few|16|TRBJ2-7
CASSQSQGAGGHEQYF
TGCGCCAGCAGCCAATCCCAGGGAGCGGGAGGTCACGAGCAGTACTTC
>TRBV27|.|.|13|TRBJ1-4
CASSLGGVEKLFF
TGTGCCAGCAGTTTGGGGGGCGTTGAAAAACTGTTTTTT
>TRBV4-2|TRBD2|many|15|TRBJ2-3
CASSQERGGPDTQYF
TGTGCCAGCAGCCAAGAGCGGGGGGGCCCAGATACGCAGTATTTT
>TRBV6-4|TRBD1|few|14|TRBJ2-3
CASSEQGAPDTQYF
TGTGCCAGCAGTGAACAGGGGGCGCCAGATACGCAGTATTTT
>TRBV29-1|.|.|11|TRBJ2-5
CSVTSKETQYF
TGCAGCGTTACCTCTAAAGAGACCCAGTACTTC
>TRBV29-1|.|.|18|TRBJ2-6
CSVAEMRGGYSGANVLTF
TGCAGCGTTGCTGAAATGAGGGGCGGGTACTCTGGGGCCAACGTCCTGACTTTC
>TRBV9|TRBD1|.|15|TRBJ1-6
CASSVVPGGESPLHF
TGTGCCAGCAGCGTAGTTCCAGGGGGAGAGTCACCCCTCCACTTT
>TRBV29-1|TRBD1|.|12|TRBJ1-4
CSARQGEEKLFF
TGCAGCGCCCGACAGGGCGAGGAAAAACTGTTTTTT
>TRBV5-1|TRBD2|.|15|TRBJ2-7
CASRDGGSLFDGQYF
TGCGCCAGCAGGGACGGCGGGAGCCTTTTCGATGGGCAGTACTTC
>TRBV27|.|.|14|TRBJ1-2
CASSPGGTNYGYTF
TGTGCCAGCAGTCCCGGGGGGACTAACTATGGCTACACCTTC
>TRBV5-4|TRBD2|.|13|TRBJ2-1
CARSSAGGNEQFF
TGTGCCAGGTCTTCAGCGGGGGGTAATGAGCAGTTCTTC
>TRBV14|TRBD2|.|16|TRBJ2-1
CASTQSSGRARGEQFF
TGTGCCAGCACTCAGTCTAGCGGGAGGGCCCGGGGAGAGCAGTTCTTC
>TRBV18|.|few|16|TRBJ1-6
CASSPLPGTDNSPLHF
TGTGCCAGCTCACCTTTGCCCGGGACGGATAATTCACCCCTCCACTTT
>TRBV3-1|TRBD2|.|16|TRBJ2-3
CASSQVQGLAGPGWYF
TGTGCCAGCAGCCAAGTGCAAGGACTAGCGGGGCCAGGGTGGTATTTT
>TRBV30|.|.|13|TRBJ2-1
CAWSVTIGGEQFF
TGTGCCTGGAGTGTAACCATCGGAGGTGAGCAGTTCTTC
>TRBV7-9|TRBD2|.|16|TRBJ2-1
CASSFLFLGRAFEQFF
TGTGCCAGCAGCTTTTTGTTCCTCGGGAGGGCCTTTGAGCAGTTCTTC
>TRBV28|TRBD1|.|17|TRBJ1-3
CASSSSQDRFSGNTIYF
TGTGCCAGCAGTTCGTCCCAGGACAGGTTCTCTGGAAACACCATATATTTT